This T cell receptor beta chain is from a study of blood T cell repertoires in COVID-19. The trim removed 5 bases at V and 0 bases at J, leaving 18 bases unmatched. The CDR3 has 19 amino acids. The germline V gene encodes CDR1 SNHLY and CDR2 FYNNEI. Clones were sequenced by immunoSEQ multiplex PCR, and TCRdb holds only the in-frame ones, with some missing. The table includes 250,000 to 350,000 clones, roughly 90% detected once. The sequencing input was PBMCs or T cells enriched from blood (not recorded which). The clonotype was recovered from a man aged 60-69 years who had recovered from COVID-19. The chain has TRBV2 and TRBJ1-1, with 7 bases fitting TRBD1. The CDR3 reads CASSKKPTGIKLVNTEAFF. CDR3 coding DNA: TGTGCCAGCAGTAAAAAACCGACAGGGATTAAACTCGTGAACACTGAAGCTTTCTTT.